The 23 T cell receptor beta chains in this list originate from one sample, sequenced in a study of human T cells and chemical hapten exposure (dated by TCRdb to the early 2020s). The library was obtained by RACE. Sequencing instrument: NextSeq 500. Starting from the raw public reads, TCRdb applied fastp trimming at Q25, assembled clones with MiXCR and retained in-frame beta chains. When rows share a CDR3 protein, they turn into one entry using the most common DNA and genes. Here the sample has roughly 100,000 distinct CDR3 sequences; roughly 12% occur a single time. Around 1.6% of the sample is held by the ten biggest clonotypes. The time point label, read with the paper, signifies: pre-sensitization, week 0. According to the study, the label for this sample's treatment or condition signals: therapeutic diphenylcyclopropenone sensitization with weekly scalp DPC. The material sequenced was whole blood, taken in connection with sensitization to the hapten diphenylcyclopropenone (DPC). All receptors derive from a woman aged 50 to 60 with alopecia areata. Some clones in this sample may be carry-over from other donors' samples.

This clonotype has just a few counts. The chain links TRBV25-1 to TRBJ2-7, with D unclear. Trimming cost V 4 bases and J 3 bases, with 4 bases left between them. Germline CDR1 and CDR2: MGHDK and SYGVNS. CDR3 length equals 11 residues. The CDR3 DNA is TGTGCCAGCAGTGCTTACTACGAGCAGTACTTC. This sequence encodes CASSAYYEQYF.

This clonotype turned up a few times. The rearrangement links TRBV2 to TRBJ2-5; the D gene is possibly TRBD2 (6 bases). This CDR3 is built from 12 residues. The V gene lost 9 bases and the J gene lost 5 bases, with 13 bases spanning the gap. Germline V gene data show CDR1 as SNHLY and CDR2 as FYNNEI. CDR3 nucleotides: TGTGCCAGAGAAGGTGGAGGGGAGACCCAGTACTTC. Protein product: CAREGGGETQYF.

The chain recombines TRBV6-6 with TRBJ2-3, with unresolved D. V lost 11 bases and J 0 bases, leaving 9 bases between the germline ends. Germline assignment: CDR1 MNHNY and CDR2 SVGAGI (reference sequence). The length of the CDR3 is 12 residues. CDR3 sequence (DNA): TGTGCCCACTCCTCTAGCACAGATACGCAGTATTTT. Its protein product is CAHSSSTDTQYF.

The chain couples TRBV29-1 to TRBJ1-6, with a tentative D call TRBD1 (5 bases). V lost 8 bases to trimming and J lost 13 bases, with 9 bases between them. The CDR3 spans 9 residues. The germline V gene has CDR1 SQVTM and CDR2 ANQGSEA. CDR3 in amino acids: CSTRAPLHF. The CDR3 region has the DNA TGCAGCACCAGGGCGCCCCTCCACTTT.

This clonotype was seen more than once but under ten times. This rearrangement joins TRBV19 to TRBJ2-3; 8 bases align to TRBD1. J gave up 3 bases and V 7 bases, and 9 bases lay outside the gene matches. The CDR3 runs to 15 residues. CDR1 and CDR2 (germline): LNHDA, SQIVND (reference sequence). Written as DNA, the CDR3 is TGTGCCAGTATGGACAGGGTAATTCTAACAGATACGCAGTATTTT. Translating gives CASMDRVILTDTQYF.

The CDR3: CASSPRQSTGETQYF. The CDR3 DNA follows: TGTGCCAGCAGCCCGAGACAGTCTACGGGAGAGACCCAGTACTTC. This rearrangement joins TRBV7-2 to TRBJ2-5; a weak D match, TRBD1 (5 bases). V lost 5 bases, J lost 4 bases, and 17 bases lay in between. Germline-derived CDR1 and CDR2 are SGHTA and FQGNSA. The CDR3 is 15 amino acids. Drawing the rest from reference TRBV7-2 and TRBJ2-5, the complete variable domain is GAGVSQSPSNKVTEKGKDVELRCDPISGHTALYWYRQSLGQGLEFLIYFQGNSAPDKSGLPSDRFSAERTGGSVSTLTIQRTQQEDSAVYLCASSPRQSTGETQYFGPGTRLLVL.

The V and J genes are TRBV7-2 and TRBJ1-5; TRBD1 aligns across 10 bases. V dropped 5 bases and J dropped 2; count of bases not matched to a gene: 12. Germline CDR1 reads SGHTA; CDR2 reads FQGNSA. The CDR3 is 18 residues long. In DNA, the CDR3 is TGTGCCAGCAGCCAAGGGACAGGGGCCCCCACACGCAATCAGCCCCAGCATTTT. Its protein product is CASSQGTGAPTRNQPQHF.

This clonotype was counted ten times or more. The V and J genes are TRBV10-3 and TRBJ2-3, with D possibly being TRBD2 (5 bases). Germline V lookup: CDR1 ENHRY, CDR2 SYGVKD. This CDR3 has 15 amino acids. Between the trimmed V and J ends, which lost 8 bases and 2 bases, there was a span of 17 bases. CDR3 bases: TGTGCCATCGGGGTTTGGGCGGGCAACACAGATACGCAGTATTTT. Protein product: CAIGVWAGNTDTQYF.

This clonotype occurred many times. The chain has TRBV24-1 and TRBJ2-2; D is possibly TRBD2 (6 bases). Germline CDR1 KGHDR, CDR2 SFDVKD. V was cut by 4 bases and J by 5 bases, with 13 bases left in between. The CDR3 is 15 amino acids. The CDR3 sequence: CATSDPRTNTGELFF. CDR3 DNA sequence: TGTGCCACCAGTGACCCCCGGACTAATACCGGGGAGCTGTTTTTT.

This clonotype was detected ten times or more. The V gene is TRBV11-2, the J gene TRBJ2-1, with 8 bases fitting TRBD1. With 1 base clipped from V and 8 bases from J, the junction kept 4 bases outside the gene matches. The CDR3 extends over 14 amino acids. Germline values: CDR1 SGHAT, CDR2 FQNNGV. CDR3 in DNA: TGTGCCAGCAGCTTAGGCCCACAGGGGGATGAGCAGTTCTTC. This codes for CASSLGPQGDEQFF.

A few counts support this clonotype. V gene TRBV7-6 combines with J gene TRBJ1-4, with TRBD1 as a possible D gene (5 bases). This CDR3 has 15 amino acids. Germline assignment: CDR1 SGHVS and CDR2 FNYEAQ. Trimming removed 7 bases from V and 7 bases from J, with 19 bases in between. Here the CDR3 DNA reads TGTGCCAGCAATCCTCAGCCGGGACGCATTGAAAAACTGTTTTTT. This gives the protein CASNPQPGRIEKLFF.

The chain joins TRBV11-2 to TRBJ2-1; D call uncertain. The CDR3 has 16 residues. The V end was cut by 5 bases, the J end by 0 bases, with 14 bases between. Germline loops: CDR1 SGHAT, CDR2 FQNNGV. The CDR3 is CASSLTAPSSYNEQFF. The DNA of the CDR3 is TGTGCCAGCAGCCTAACAGCTCCAAGCTCCTACAATGAGCAGTTCTTC.

This clonotype was recorded a few times. The chain recombines TRBV5-6 with TRBJ2-7; no definite D call. Germline assignment: CDR1 SGHDT and CDR2 YYEEEE. With 0 bases removed from V and 5 bases from J, the gap between germline ends came to 6 bases. The CDR3 runs to 12 residues. This chain's CDR3 is CASSLGLDEQYF. The DNA of the CDR3 is TGTGCCAGCAGCTTGGGATTGGACGAGCAGTACTTC.

This clonotype was detected ten times or more. The chain links TRBV7-9 to TRBJ1-1; the D is unclear. The germline V gene encodes CDR1 SEHNR and CDR2 FQNEAQ (reference sequence). CDR3 length: 13 residues. The V end lost 4 bases, the J end lost 7 bases, and 13 bases lay between the germline ends. This CDR3 reads CASSWAELGEAFF. CDR3 nucleotide sequence: TGTGCCAGCAGCTGGGCCGAGCTGGGTGAAGCTTTCTTT. The full variable domain, rest sourced from reference TRBV7-9 and TRBJ1-1, is DTGVSQNPRHKITKRGQNVTFRCDPISEHNRLYWYRQTLGQGPEFLTYFQNEAQLEKSRLLSDRFSAERPKGSFSTLEIQRTEQGDSAMYLCASSWAELGEAFFGQGTRLTVV.

This clonotype appeared a few times. V is TRBV29-1 and J is TRBJ2-7; tentative D call: TRBD2 (6 bases). In germline, CDR1 is SQVTM, CDR2 ANQGSEA. The CDR3 loop spans 12 amino acids. Trimming removed 8 bases at V and 6 bases at J, with 17 bases between. The CDR3 loop reads CSSRETAGEQYF. The CDR3 DNA reads as TGCAGCTCGCGGGAAACAGCAGGCGAGCAGTACTTC.

This clonotype was counted a few times. V is TRBV28 and J is TRBJ2-1, with 14 bases matching TRBD2. Germline CDR1 reads MDHEN; CDR2 reads SYDVKM. V shed 2 bases, J shed 12 bases, and the junction held 6 bases outside the gene matches. CDR3 size: 15 residues. CDR3 loop: CASSLGTSGSYGQFF. CDR3 coding DNA: TGTGCCAGCAGTTTAGGGACTAGCGGGAGTTACGGGCAGTTCTTC.

The CDR3 DNA is TGTGCCAGCAGCTACGGGACAAATCCCTACGAGCAGTACTTC. This gives the protein CASSYGTNPYEQYF. The genes are TRBV5-4 and TRBJ2-7, with TRBD1 as a possible D gene (6 bases). Trimming took off 3 bases at V and 2 bases at J, with 12 bases between the two ends. CDR1 SGHNT and CDR2 YYREEE come from the germline V gene (reference sequence). The CDR3 consists of 14 residues.

The chain links TRBV6-5 to TRBJ1-2; D possibly corresponds to TRBD1 (6 bases). The germline V gene encodes CDR1 MNHEY and CDR2 SVGAGI. The CDR3 runs 13 residues. Trimming stripped 7 bases from V and 6 bases from J, with 15 bases between. In DNA, the CDR3 is TGTGCCAGCACCGACTCAGGGGTAGATGGCTACACCTTC. This sequence encodes CASTDSGVDGYTF.

The V and J genes are TRBV29-1 and TRBJ1-2, with D perhaps TRBD1 (5 bases). CDR3 length equals 13 residues. Looked up from germline, CDR1 is SQVTM and CDR2 is ANQGSEA. Trimming stripped 7 bases from V and 8 bases from J, with 20 bases between. The CDR3 loop reads CSAPAQGRGGYTF. The CDR3, as DNA: TGCAGCGCACCCGCCCAGGGTAGGGGAGGCTACACCTTC.

V and J are TRBV6-5 and TRBJ1-5; weak D call: TRBD1 (5 bases). CDR3 size: 15 residues. Trimming cost V 0 bases and J 6 bases, with 12 bases left between them. The V gene's germline CDR1 is MNHEY and CDR2 SVGAGI. CDR3 nucleotide sequence: TGTGCCAGCAGTTACTCGAAGCTCGGGGCTCAGCCCCAGCATTTT. Translated: CASSYSKLGAQPQHF.

This clonotype was seen only a few times. The CDR3 region is CASSRQGLNTEAFF. The CDR3 nucleotides are TGTGCCAGCAGCCGACAGGGACTGAACACTGAAGCTTTCTTT. V gene TRBV7-9 combines with J gene TRBJ1-1, with 7 bases lining up with TRBD1. The CDR3 totals 14 residues. CDR1 and CDR2 (germline): SEHNR, FQNEAQ (reference sequence). With 5 bases clipped from V and 0 bases from J, the junction kept 3 bases outside the gene matches.

This clonotype has a handful of counts. The chain carries TRBV6-6 and TRBJ1-4, with D possibly TRBD1 on 6 matching bases. The CDR3 sequence is 16 residues long. Trimming left V 6 bases short and J 5 bases short, with 19 bases between. In germline, CDR1 is MNHNY, CDR2 SVGAGI (reference sequence). The CDR3 sequence: CASSHGGGRGNEKLFF. The DNA of the CDR3 is TGTGCCAGCAGCCACGGAGGGGGACGGGGGAATGAAAAACTGTTTTTT.

This clonotype was seen a handful of times. The gene calls are TRBV5-5 and TRBJ1-2; D is undetermined. This CDR3 region has 15 residues. Germline CDR1 and CDR2: SGHKS and YYEKEE (reference sequence). Trimming stripped 1 base from V and 7 bases from J, with 17 bases between. The CDR3 nucleotides are TGTGCCAGCAGCTTGTGGGAAGTTTCGAGCGGTGGCTACACCTTC. This codes for CASSLWEVSSGGYTF.